This record looks at one T cell receptor (beta chain) sequence and its context. The data were obtained in a study of blood T cell repertoires in COVID-19. For the study at large: The origin of the acute and convalescent COVID-19 samples was the United States, Italy and Spain. T cells, B-cell-depleted T cells, or PBMCs provided the cDNA or gDNA that served as material.

Trimming at V came to 2 bases and at J to 5 bases, leaving 12 bases not matched to a gene. CDR1 and CDR2 (germline): GTSNPN, SVGIG (reference sequence). The length of the CDR3 is 18 residues. As processed by the authors: Amplification of reference gene primers was used by the study to estimate nucleated cell counts. The protocol was immunoSEQ multiplex PCR, while the TCRdb copy is restricted to in-frame clones and leaves out a portion. The DNA gave D and trimming, while V, J and clone size come from that table. The sample records about 190,000 clones, roughly 80% being singletons. Material: peripheral blood. This rearrangement joins TRBV30 to TRBJ2-2; 12 bases fit TRBD2. This TCR was sampled from a middle-aged man who had recovered from COVID-19. For the CDR3, the DNA is TGTGCCTGGAGTAGGGGACTAGCGGGTAATTTGAGAACCGGGGAGCTGTTTTTT. Protein sequence: CAWSRGLAGNLRTGELFF.